One sample yielded the 18 T cell receptor beta chains listed below, sequenced in a study of technical replicates of blood from a few donors. Profiled with immunoSEQ multiplex PCR; TCRdb holds only in-frame clones, not every one. This table holds about 89,000 clones, about 94% found once. The sample taken for sequencing was T cells isolated from PBMCs. These receptors originate from a human donor in good health.

The chain has TRBV1 and TRBJ1-6. TRBV1 is a known pseudogene. This CDR3 has 16 residues. The CDR3 spells CTSSPRGKRENSPLHF. CDR3 bases: TGCACCAGCAGCCCACGCGGAAAGCGTGAGAATTCACCCCTCCACTTT.

The V gene is TRBV28, the J gene TRBJ2-3; 8 nucleotides match TRBD1. The ends lost 7 bases at V and 5 bases at J; junction bases unmatched: 5. The V gene's germline CDR1 is MDHEN and CDR2 SYDVKM. This CDR3 has 13 amino acids. The CDR3 nucleotides read TGTGCCAGCACAGGGGGCTCGAGAGATACGCAGTATTTT. Protein product: CASTGGSRDTQYF.

The rearrangement joins TRBV11-2 to TRBJ2-3, with D possibly matching TRBD2 (6 bases). CDR3 length equals 14 residues. CDR1 is SGHAT and CDR2 is FQNNGV in the germline V gene. Trimming removed 7 bases from V and 4 bases from J, with 15 bases in between. CDR3 nucleotide sequence: TGTGCCAGCAACCTCCTGCGGGGCTCAGATACGCAGTATTTT. It encodes CASNLLRGSDTQYF.

The chain has TRBV6-1 and TRBJ2-3; 12 nucleotides agree with TRBD2. Per the germline V gene, CDR1 is MNHNS and CDR2 is SASEGT. This CDR3 is built from 15 residues. V dropped 6 bases and J dropped 3; count of bases not matched to a gene: 4. The DNA for the CDR3 is TGTGCCAGCAGGACTAGCGGGAGAGGAACAGATACGCAGTATTTT. The encoded protein is CASRTSGRGTDTQYF.

V gene TRBV6-5 combines with J gene TRBJ2-5, with a tentative D call TRBD1 (6 bases). CDR1 is MNHEY and CDR2 is SVGAGI in the germline V gene. This CDR3 has 14 amino acids. With 2 bases removed from V and 5 bases from J, the gap between germline ends came to 12 bases. The CDR3 loop reads CASSYLGQGETQYF. The DNA for the CDR3 is TGTGCCAGCAGTTACCTTGGGCAGGGGGAGACCCAGTACTTC.

This CDR3 is CASSSGEVETQYF. CDR3 DNA: TGTGCCAGCAGCTCCGGAGAAGTGGAGACCCAGTACTTC. This chain connects TRBV7-8 to TRBJ2-5; D gene ambiguous. The germline V gene has CDR1 SGHVS and CDR2 FQNEAQ. CDR3 length: 13 amino acids. V was cut by 4 bases and J by 5 bases, with 11 bases left in between.

The chain employs TRBV29-1 and TRBJ2-7; D remains ambiguous. The V and J ends lost 4 bases and 7 bases respectively, with 17 bases between them. Germline V gene lookup returns CDR1 SQVTM and CDR2 ANQGSEA. The CDR3 has 13 residues. The CDR3 DNA sequence: TGCAGCGTTGTTGACACCCGCTCTCTGGAGCAGTACTTC. This encodes CSVVDTRSLEQYF.

V is TRBV5-1 and J is TRBJ1-1; D might be TRBD1 (6 bases). The length of the CDR3 is 11 residues. CDR1 SGHRS and CDR2 YFSETQ come from the germline V gene. Between the trimmed V and J ends, which lost 4 bases and 8 bases, there was a span of 9 bases. In nucleotides, the CDR3 is TGCGCCAGCAGCCTAGACAGGGAAGCTTTCTTT. This translates into CASSLDREAFF.

The rearrangement links TRBV5-1 to TRBJ2-7, with D perhaps matching TRBD1 (5 bases). V gave up 4 bases and J gave up 7 bases, with 9 bases separating them. CDR3 length: 11 amino acids. Germline V gives CDR1 SGHRS, CDR2 YFSETQ. CDR3 DNA: TGCGCCAGCAGCAGCGACAGTGAGCAGTACTTC. Amino acid sequence: CASSSDSEQYF. Combining the CDR3 with reference TRBV5-1 and TRBJ2-7 gives the whole variable domain KAGVTQTPRYLIKTRGQQVTLSCSPISGHRSVSWYQQTPGQGLQFLFEYFSETQRNKGNFPGRFSGRQFSNSRSEMNVSTLELGDSALYLCASSSDSEQYFGPGTRLTVT.

The V call is TRBV12-5, the J call TRBJ1-5; D unclear. This CDR3 is 17 amino acids long. Per germline, CDR1 LGHNT and CDR2 FRNRAP. The germline V and J ends were trimmed by 0 bases and 2 bases, with 14 bases remaining between them. The CDR3: CASGLVLGRSGNQPQHF. CDR3 sequence (DNA): TGTGCTAGTGGTTTGGTACTTGGGAGGTCCGGCAATCAGCCCCAGCATTTT.

V is TRBV7-9 and J is TRBJ1-1; TRBD1 matches 8 bases. CDR3 length equals 15 residues. The junction had 15 bases not matched to a gene; V was cut back by 5 bases and J by 10 bases. CDR1 and CDR2 (germline): SEHNR, FQNEAQ (reference sequence). The CDR3 is CASSPSAGGAGGAFF. The CDR3 bases are TGTGCCAGCAGCCCTTCGGCAGGGGGCGCCGGTGGAGCTTTCTTT.

The rearrangement joins TRBV6-1 to TRBJ1-2, with TRBD1 matching over 10 bases. This CDR3 contains 15 residues. The germline V gene has CDR1 MNHNS and CDR2 SASEGT. V was pared by 2 bases and J by 4 bases, with 4 bases of the junction left unmatched. The CDR3, as DNA: TGTGCCAGCAGTGAATTGGACAGGGGGATCTATGGCTACACCTTC. This codes for CASSELDRGIYGYTF.

The chain recombines TRBV5-1 with TRBJ1-2; no definite D call. The germline V gene encodes CDR1 SGHRS and CDR2 YFSETQ. The CDR3 extends over 12 amino acids. Trimming pared 5 bases from V and 8 bases from J, leaving 13 bases between. The CDR3 loop is CASSLGREGYTF. In nucleotides, the CDR3 is TGCGCCAGCAGTCTAGGACGGGAAGGCTACACCTTC.

This clone was counted a single time. V usage is TRBV9 and J usage is TRBJ1-1, with 7 bases lining up with TRBD1. The germline gives CDR1 SGDLS, CDR2 YYNGEE. The J segment lost 11 bases and the V segment lost 4 bases, leaving 11 bases of the junction unmatched. The CDR3 is 13 amino acids. CDR3 protein: CASSPEGAVGAFF. DNA of the CDR3: TGTGCCAGCAGCCCGGAGGGGGCCGTTGGGGCTTTCTTT.

V usage is TRBV7-9 and J usage is TRBJ2-3, with 9 bases matching TRBD2. The CDR3 length is 15 residues. The germline V gene encodes CDR1 SEHNR and CDR2 FQNEAQ (reference sequence). Losses at the gene ends were 6 bases for V and 3 bases for J; bases not matched to a gene: 7. The CDR3 DNA is TGTGCCAGCAGGAAAAAGCGGGGGGAGACAGATACGCAGTATTTT. The encoded protein is CASRKKRGETDTQYF.

The chain employs TRBV4-1 and TRBJ2-1; D remains ambiguous. V lost 1 base to trimming and J lost 10 bases, with 14 bases between them. Germline CDR1 MGHRA, CDR2 YSYEKL. This CDR3 contains 14 residues. This CDR3 reads CASSQVRIRVEQFF. In DNA, the CDR3 is TGCGCCAGCAGCCAAGTACGGATTCGGGTGGAGCAGTTCTTC.

V is TRBV7-6 and J is TRBJ2-2; a weak D match, TRBD2 (6 bases). V was clipped by 2 bases and J by 1 base, with 17 bases between them. Germline CDR1 and CDR2: SGHVS and FNYEAQ. The CDR3 is 18 amino acids. The CDR3 bases are TGTGCCAGCAGCTTACCCGGGACTGGCCACCGGAACACCGGGGAGCTGTTTTTT. The encoded protein is CASSLPGTGHRNTGELFF.

The CDR3 nucleotides read TGTGCCAGCAGCCCTCGTACAGGGTGGGAGCAGTACTTC. Translating gives CASSPRTGWEQYF. The J gene is TRBJ2-7, the V gene TRBV28, with D perhaps TRBD1 (6 bases). The CDR3 consists of 13 residues. V lost 6 bases, J lost 7 bases, and 16 bases lay in between. Germline loops: CDR1 MDHEN, CDR2 SYDVKM.